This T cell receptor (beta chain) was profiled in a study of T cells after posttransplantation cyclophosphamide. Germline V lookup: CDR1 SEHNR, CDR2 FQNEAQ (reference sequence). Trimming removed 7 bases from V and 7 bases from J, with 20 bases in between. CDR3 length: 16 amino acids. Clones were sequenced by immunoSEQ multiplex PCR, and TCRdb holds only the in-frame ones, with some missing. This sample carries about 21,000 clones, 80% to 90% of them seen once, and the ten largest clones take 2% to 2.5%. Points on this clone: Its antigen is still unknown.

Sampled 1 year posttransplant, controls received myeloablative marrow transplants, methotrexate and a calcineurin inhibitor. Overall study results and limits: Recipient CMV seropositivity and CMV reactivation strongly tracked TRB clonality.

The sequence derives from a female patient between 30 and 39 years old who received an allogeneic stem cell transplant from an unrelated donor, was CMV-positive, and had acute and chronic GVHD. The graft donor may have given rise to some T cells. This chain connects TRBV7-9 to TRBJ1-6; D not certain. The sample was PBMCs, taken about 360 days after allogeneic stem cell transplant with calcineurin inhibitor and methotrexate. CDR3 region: CASTGWVGERNSPLHF. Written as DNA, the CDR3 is TGTGCCAGCACGGGGTGGGTAGGTGAAAGGAATTCACCCCTCCACTTT.